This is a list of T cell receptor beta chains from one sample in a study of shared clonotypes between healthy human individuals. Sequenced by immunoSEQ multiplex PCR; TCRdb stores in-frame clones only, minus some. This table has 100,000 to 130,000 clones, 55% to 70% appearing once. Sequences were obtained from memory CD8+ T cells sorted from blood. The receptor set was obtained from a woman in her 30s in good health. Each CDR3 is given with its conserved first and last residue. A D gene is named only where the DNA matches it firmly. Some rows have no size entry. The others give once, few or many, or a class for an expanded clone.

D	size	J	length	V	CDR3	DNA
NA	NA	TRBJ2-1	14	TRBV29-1	CSVEEVSSYNEQFF	TGCAGCGTTGAAGAGGTTTCATCGTACAATGAGCAGTTCTTC
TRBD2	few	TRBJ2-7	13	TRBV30	CAWRGGFALEQYF	TGTGCCTGGCGGGGGGGTTTCGCCCTCGAGCAGTACTTC
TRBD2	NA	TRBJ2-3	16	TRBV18	CASSPRLAGGPDTQYF	TGTGCCAGCTCACCCCGACTAGCGGGAGGGCCAGATACGCAGTATTTT
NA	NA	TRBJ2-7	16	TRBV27	CASSQLVIGRAYEQYF	TGTGCCAGCAGTCAGCTGGTTATAGGGAGAGCCTACGAGCAGTACTTC
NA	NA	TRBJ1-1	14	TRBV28	CASSPQGGNTEAFF	TGTGCCAGCAGTCCACAGGGTGGGAACACTGAAGCTTTCTTT
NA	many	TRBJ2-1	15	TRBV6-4	CASSVGEQTFNEQFF	TGTGCCAGCAGTGTTGGGGAACAGACTTTCAATGAGCAGTTCTTC
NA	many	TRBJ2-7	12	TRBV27	CASRAGPIEQYF	TGTGCCAGCAGGGCCGGACCGATCGAGCAGTACTTC
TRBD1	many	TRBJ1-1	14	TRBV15	CATSVGTEGSEAFF	TGTGCCACCAGCGTCGGGACAGAGGGTTCGGAAGCTTTCTTT
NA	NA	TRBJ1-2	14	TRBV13	CASSLGGRSYGYTF	TGTGCCAGCAGCTTAGGAGGCAGGAGTTATGGCTACACCTTC
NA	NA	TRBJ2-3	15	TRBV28	CASSPGIGIPDTQYF	TGTGCCAGCAGCCCTGGGATAGGGATTCCAGATACGCAGTATTTT
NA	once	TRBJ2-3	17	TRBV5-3	CARSYPLALLGPDTQYF	TGTGCCAGAAGCTACCCTCTAGCGCTGCTCGGTCCAGATACGCAGTATTTT
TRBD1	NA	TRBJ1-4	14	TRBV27	CASSGQGLNEKLFF	TGTGCCAGCAGTGGACAGGGCCTAAATGAAAAACTGTTTTTT
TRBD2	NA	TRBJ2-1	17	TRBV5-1	CASSTRWREGLGNEQFF	TGCGCCAGCAGCACGCGCTGGCGGGAGGGCCTCGGGAATGAGCAGTTCTTC
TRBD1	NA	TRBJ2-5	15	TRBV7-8	CASSLERGGRETQYF	TGTGCCAGCAGCTTAGAGAGAGGGGGCAGGGAGACCCAGTACTTC
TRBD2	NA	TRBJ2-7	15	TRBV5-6	CASSLGASGSYEQYF	TGTGCCAGCAGCTTAGGGGCTAGCGGGAGTTACGAGCAGTACTTC
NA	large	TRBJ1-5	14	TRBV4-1	CASSQVADRQPQHF	TGCGCCAGCAGCCAAGTAGCGGACAGACAGCCCCAGCATTTT